Shown below are 10 T cell receptor beta chains from a single sample sequenced in a study of blood T cell repertoires in COVID-19. Sequenced by immunoSEQ multiplex PCR; TCRdb stores in-frame clones only, minus some. The table includes hundreds of thousands of clones, roughly 88% detected once. The source material was peripheral blood. Receptors originate from a woman aged 25 to 45 who had recovered from COVID-19.

The chain recombines TRBV9 with TRBJ1-2; TRBD1 matches at 10 bases. Germline V gene lookup returns CDR1 SGDLS and CDR2 YYNGEE. The J segment lost 4 bases and the V segment lost 2 bases, leaving 11 bases of the junction unmatched. CDR3 size: 17 residues. DNA of the CDR3: TGTGCCAGCAGCGTTGGACAGGGGGGTGACCGACTCTATGGCTACACCTTC. Translating gives CASSVGQGGDRLYGYTF.

The chain has TRBV28 and TRBJ1-1; D ambiguous. This CDR3 is built from 16 residues. CDR1 is MDHEN, CDR2 SYDVKM, per germline. The V gene lost 5 bases and the J gene lost 1 base, with 17 bases spanning the gap. The CDR3 region has the DNA TGTGCCAGCAGTCTAATCTGGGGAGCCGGGAACACTGAAGCTTTCTTT. It encodes CASSLIWGAGNTEAFF.

This chain links TRBV29-1 with TRBJ1-5; D is uncertain. The V end lost 5 bases, the J end lost 7 bases, and 12 bases lay between the germline ends. Germline-derived CDR1 and CDR2 are SQVTM and ANQGSEA. The CDR3 covers 12 residues. CDR3 in DNA: TGCAGCGTTTCGGAGGGAGGACAGCCCCAGCATTTT. Translation: CSVSEGGQPQHF.

This chain's CDR3 is CASSDSANTGELFF. CDR3 bases: TGTGCCAGCAGTGACAGCGCGAACACCGGGGAGCTGTTTTTT. The gene calls are TRBV18 and TRBJ2-2, with D possibly TRBD1 on 5 matching bases. Germline V gene sequence: CDR1 KGHSH, CDR2 LQKENI. The CDR3 has 14 residues. With 8 bases removed from V and 0 bases from J, the gap between germline ends came to 10 bases.

The rearrangement links TRBV4-1 to TRBJ1-3; D is ambiguous. The germline V and J ends were trimmed by 6 bases and 2 bases, with 17 bases remaining between them. Germline-derived CDR1 and CDR2 are MGHRA and YSYEKL. The CDR3 has 16 residues. CDR3 residues: CASRSLLFLAGNTIYF. DNA of the CDR3: TGCGCCAGCAGGTCCCTCCTTTTTTTAGCTGGAAACACCATATATTTT.

The V call is TRBV6-5, the J call TRBJ2-3; possible D gene TRBD1, 5 bases. CDR1 MNHEY and CDR2 SVGAGI come from the germline V gene. Between the trimmed V and J ends, which lost 8 bases and 6 bases, there was a span of 15 bases. CDR3 size: 13 residues. The CDR3 here is CASGAPGLDTQYF. As DNA, the CDR3 is TGTGCCAGCGGCGCCCCAGGGCTCGATACGCAGTATTTT.

The chain employs TRBV27 and TRBJ1-2, with 7 nucleotides matching TRBD1. Per germline, CDR1 MNHEY and CDR2 SMNVEV (reference sequence). This CDR3 is 13 amino acids long. V lost 6 bases to trimming and J lost 6 bases; unmatched junction nucleotides: 7. This CDR3 is CASSTGDVDGYTF. The CDR3 DNA follows: TGTGCCAGCAGCACAGGGGACGTAGATGGCTACACCTTC.

This sequence joins TRBV2 and TRBJ1-2; D may be TRBD1 (6 bases). This CDR3 region has 14 residues. The V and J ends lost 6 bases and 2 bases respectively, with 13 bases between them. CDR1 is SNHLY and CDR2 is FYNNEI in the germline V gene. Here the CDR3 reads CASRERQANYGYTF. DNA of the CDR3: TGTGCCAGCAGAGAGCGACAGGCAAACTATGGCTACACCTTC.

This chain links TRBV3-1 (or the pseudogene TRBV3-2) with TRBJ1-6; TRBD1 agrees at 8 bases. The CDR3 loop spans 16 amino acids. The germline gives CDR1 LGHDT, CDR2 YNNKEL (reference sequence). The V and J ends lost 1 base and 10 bases, in that order; junction bases with no gene match: 9. The CDR3, as DNA: TGTGCCAGCAGCCAAGTTCCTGGACAGGGCTACTCACCCCTCCACTTT. This translates into CASSQVPGQGYSPLHF.

The chain is built from TRBV11-2 and TRBJ2-3, with 9 bases matching TRBD2. This CDR3 region has 16 residues. Germline V gene data show CDR1 as SGHAT and CDR2 as FQNNGV. Trimming at V came to 1 base and at J to 3 bases, leaving 5 bases not matched to a gene. CDR3 in DNA: TGTGCCAGCAGCTTAGTCAGCGGGGGGAGGACAGATACGCAGTATTTT. It is translated as CASSLVSGGRTDTQYF. The whole variable domain, filled in from reference TRBV11-2 and TRBJ2-3, reads EAGVAQSPRYKIIEKRQSVAFWCNPISGHATLYWYQQILGQGPKLLIQFQNNGVVDDSQLPKDRFSAERLKGVDSTLKIQPAKLEDSAVYLCASSLVSGGRTDTQYFGPGTRLTVL.